This T cell receptor beta chain is drawn from a study of blood T cell repertoires in COVID-19. On the study more broadly: Sources were T cells, B-cell-depleted T cells, or PBMCs; the material itself was cDNA or gDNA.

The CDR3 loop spans 14 amino acids. CDR1 and CDR2 (germline): ENHRY, SYGVKD. V was pared by 4 bases and J by 3 bases, with 12 bases between. In the authors' methods: Estimation of nucleated cell counts was performed using reference gene primer amplification. TCRdb keeps only in-frame clones here, not all; method: immunoSEQ multiplex PCR. The DNA was the basis for D and trimming; V, J and clone size are from that table. The profile covers 200,000 to 300,000 clones, with roughly 91% appearing a single time and approximately 3.7% taken by the ten largest. Assignment of participants to cohorts was predicated upon participant-reported clinical history.

The sequence derives from a woman aged 25 to 39 who had recovered from COVID-19. The chain employs TRBV10-3 and TRBJ1-1, with D uncertain. Sequenced sample: PBMCs or T cells enriched from blood (not recorded which). CDR3 DNA sequence: TGTGCCATCAGTGGTGGCAGTCGGGACACTGAAGCTTTCTTT. Encoded protein: CAISGGSRDTEAFF.